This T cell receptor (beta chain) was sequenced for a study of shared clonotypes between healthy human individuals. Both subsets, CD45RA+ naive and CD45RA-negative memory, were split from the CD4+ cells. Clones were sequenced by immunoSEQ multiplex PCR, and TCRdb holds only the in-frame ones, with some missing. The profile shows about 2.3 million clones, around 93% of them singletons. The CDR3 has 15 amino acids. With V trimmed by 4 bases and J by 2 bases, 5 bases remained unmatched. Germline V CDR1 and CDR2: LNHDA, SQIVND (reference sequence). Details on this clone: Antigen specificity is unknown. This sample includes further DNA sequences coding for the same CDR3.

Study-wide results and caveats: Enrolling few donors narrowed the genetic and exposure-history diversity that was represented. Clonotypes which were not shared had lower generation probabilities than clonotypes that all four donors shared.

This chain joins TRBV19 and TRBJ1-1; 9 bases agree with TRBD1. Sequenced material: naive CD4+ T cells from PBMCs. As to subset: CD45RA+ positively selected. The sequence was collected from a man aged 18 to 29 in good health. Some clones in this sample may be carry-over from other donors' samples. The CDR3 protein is CASSTNRGRNTEAFF. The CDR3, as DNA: TGTGCCAGTAGTACAAACAGGGGGCGTAACACTGAAGCTTTCTTT.